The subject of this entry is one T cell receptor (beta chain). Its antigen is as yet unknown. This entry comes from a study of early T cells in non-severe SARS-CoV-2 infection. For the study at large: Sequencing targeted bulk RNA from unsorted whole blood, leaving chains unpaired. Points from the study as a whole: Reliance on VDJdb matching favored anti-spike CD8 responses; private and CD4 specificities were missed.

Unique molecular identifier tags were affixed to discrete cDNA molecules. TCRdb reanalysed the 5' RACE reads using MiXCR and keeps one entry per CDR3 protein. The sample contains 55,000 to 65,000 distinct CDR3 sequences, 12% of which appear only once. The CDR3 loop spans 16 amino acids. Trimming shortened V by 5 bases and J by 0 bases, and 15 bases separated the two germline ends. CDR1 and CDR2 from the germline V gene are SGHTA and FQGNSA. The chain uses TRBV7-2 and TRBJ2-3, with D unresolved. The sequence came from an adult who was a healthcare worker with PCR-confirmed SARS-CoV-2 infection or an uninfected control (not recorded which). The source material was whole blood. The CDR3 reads CASSLAFSSSTDTQYF. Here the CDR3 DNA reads TGTGCCAGCAGCCTGGCATTCAGCTCTAGCACAGATACGCAGTATTTT.